This T cell receptor (beta chain) derives from a study of T-cell memory formation after mild COVID-19. Overall study findings and caveats: Second-wave clones that peaked on day 37 lacked confirmed SARS-CoV-2 specificity.

This clonotype was seen a handful of times. Its matching antigen is unknown. MiXCR, run by TCRdb on the 5' RACE reads, gives a single entry per CDR3 protein. The profile shows roughly 310,000 distinct CDR3 sequences, about 16% of them singletons. From germline, CDR1 is SQVTM and CDR2 ANQGSEA. V was trimmed by 4 bases and J by 0 bases, leaving 10 bases between them. CDR3 size: 15 residues. Sequenced: PBMCs or a T cell subset sorted from them (not recorded which). J is TRBJ2-6 and V is TRBV29-1; D gene unclear. This clonotype was obtained from a man younger than 30 who had mild COVID-19 (a few samples of this study predate the infection). Cell type and time point are not known. CDR3: CSVGTDRSGANVLTF. CDR3 DNA sequence: TGCAGCGTTGGCACAGACCGCTCTGGGGCCAACGTCCTGACTTTC. Full variable domain (remainder filled in from reference TRBV29-1 and TRBJ2-6): SAVISQKPSRDICQRGTSLTIQCQVDSQVTMMFWYRQQPGQSLTLIATANQGSEATYESGFVIDKFPISRPNLTFSTLTVSNMSPEDSSIYLCSVGTDRSGANVLTFGAGSRLTVL.